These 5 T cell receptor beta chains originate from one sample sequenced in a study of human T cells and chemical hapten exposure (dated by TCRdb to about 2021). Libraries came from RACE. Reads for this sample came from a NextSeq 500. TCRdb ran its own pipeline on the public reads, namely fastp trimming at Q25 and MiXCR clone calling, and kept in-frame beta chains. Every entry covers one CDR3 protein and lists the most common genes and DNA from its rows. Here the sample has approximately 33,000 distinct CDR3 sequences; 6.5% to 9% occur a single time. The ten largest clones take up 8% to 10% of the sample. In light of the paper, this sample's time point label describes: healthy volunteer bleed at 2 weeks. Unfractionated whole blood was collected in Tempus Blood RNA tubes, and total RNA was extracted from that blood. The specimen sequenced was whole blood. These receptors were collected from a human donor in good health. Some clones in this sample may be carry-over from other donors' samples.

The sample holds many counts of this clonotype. CDR3: CSARERLAGVAGELFF. The CDR3 nucleotides are TGCAGTGCTAGAGAGAGACTAGCGGGAGTAGCCGGGGAGCTGTTTTTT. The rearrangement links TRBV20-1 to TRBJ2-2; 12 bases agree with TRBD2. The trim removed 0 bases at V and 6 bases at J, leaving 5 bases unmatched. The CDR3 is 16 residues long. In germline, CDR1 is DFQATT, CDR2 SNEGSKA (reference sequence).

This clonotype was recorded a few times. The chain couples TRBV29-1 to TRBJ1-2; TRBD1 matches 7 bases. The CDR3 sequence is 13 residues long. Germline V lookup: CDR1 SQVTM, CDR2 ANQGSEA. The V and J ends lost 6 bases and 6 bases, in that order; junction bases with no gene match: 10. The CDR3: CSVVPGTENGYTF. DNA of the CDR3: TGCAGCGTCGTACCTGGGACAGAAAATGGCTACACCTTC.

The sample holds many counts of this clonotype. The CDR3 loop is CASSPGTANYGYTF. CDR3 DNA: TGTGCCAGCAGCCCTGGGACAGCTAACTATGGCTACACCTTC. The chain combines TRBV28 with TRBJ1-2; 7 bases fit TRBD1. CDR1 and CDR2 (germline): MDHEN, SYDVKM. V shed 6 bases and J 0 bases; nucleotides not matched to a gene: 4. This CDR3 spans 14 amino acids.

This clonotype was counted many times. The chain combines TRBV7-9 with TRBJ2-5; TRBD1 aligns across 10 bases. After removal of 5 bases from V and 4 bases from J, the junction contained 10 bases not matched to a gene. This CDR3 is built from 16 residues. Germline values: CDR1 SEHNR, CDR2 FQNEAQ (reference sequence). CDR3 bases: TGTGCCAGCAGCCCCGGTGGGGGACAGGGGCGAGAGACCCAGTACTTC. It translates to CASSPGGGQGRETQYF. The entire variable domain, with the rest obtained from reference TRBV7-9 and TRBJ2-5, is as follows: DTGVSQNPRHKITKRGQNVTFRCDPISEHNRLYWYRQTLGQGPEFLTYFQNEAQLEKSRLLSDRFSAERPKGSFSTLEIQRTEQGDSAMYLCASSPGGGQGRETQYFGPGTRLLVL.

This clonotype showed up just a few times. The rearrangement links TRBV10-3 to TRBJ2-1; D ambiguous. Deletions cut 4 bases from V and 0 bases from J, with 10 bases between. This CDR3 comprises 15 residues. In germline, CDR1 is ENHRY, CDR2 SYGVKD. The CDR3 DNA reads TGTGCCATCAGTGGCGCGTTTCCCTCCTACAATGAGCAGTTCTTC. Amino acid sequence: CAISGAFPSYNEQFF.